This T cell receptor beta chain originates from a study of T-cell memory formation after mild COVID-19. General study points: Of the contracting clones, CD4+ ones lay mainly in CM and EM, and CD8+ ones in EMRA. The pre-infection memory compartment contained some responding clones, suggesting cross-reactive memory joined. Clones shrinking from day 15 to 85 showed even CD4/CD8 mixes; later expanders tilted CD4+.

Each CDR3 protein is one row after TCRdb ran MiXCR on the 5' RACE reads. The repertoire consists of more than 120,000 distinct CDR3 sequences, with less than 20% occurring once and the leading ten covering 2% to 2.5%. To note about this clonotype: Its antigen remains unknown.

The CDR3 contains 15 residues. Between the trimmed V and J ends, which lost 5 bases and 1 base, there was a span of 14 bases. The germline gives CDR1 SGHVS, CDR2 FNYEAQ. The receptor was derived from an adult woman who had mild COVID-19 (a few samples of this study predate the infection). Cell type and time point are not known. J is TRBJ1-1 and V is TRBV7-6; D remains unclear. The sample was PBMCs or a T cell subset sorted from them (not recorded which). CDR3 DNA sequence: TGTGCCAGCAGCGACCCTTGGGCAGCGAACACTGAAGCTTTCTTT. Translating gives CASSDPWAANTEAFF.